The 22 T cell receptor beta chains below come from one sample, sequenced in a study of blood T cells in healthy people across ages (dated by TCRdb to the mid-2010s). The protocol used for the library was 5' RACE. Sequenced on an Illumina HiSeq 2500. The second PCR ran for about 6 to 11 cycles and used a J-beta primer mix along with a sample-barcoded 5' primer. Using fastp trimming at Q25 and MiXCR clonotype assembly, TCRdb reanalyzed the public sequencing data and kept in-frame beta chains. Each entry merges the rows of one CDR3 protein and shows their most common DNA and genes. This sample is represented by about 680,000 distinct CDR3 sequences; around 49% of them were singletons. Under 35% of the sample is in the top ten clones. What was sequenced was blood. These receptors came from a woman aged 60-75 years in good health.

The chain combines TRBV20-1 with TRBJ1-5; no definite D call. Trimming shortened V by 0 bases and J by 0 bases, and 9 bases separated the two germline ends. This CDR3 spans 15 amino acids. The germline CDR1 and CDR2 sequences are DFQATT and SNEGSKA (reference sequence). CDR3 nucleotides: TGCAGTGCTAGAGATGACGGGCGTAGCAATCAGCCCCAGCATTTT. Protein sequence: CSARDDGRSNQPQHF.

This clonotype showed up just a few times. The V gene is TRBV12-3 or TRBV12-4, the J gene TRBJ1-4; 8 bases align to TRBD1. J lost 3 bases, V lost 8 bases, and 8 bases had no gene match. This CDR3 region has 15 residues. The CDR3 sequence: CASGRQGTANEKLFF. The DNA for the CDR3 is TGTGCCAGCGGTAGACAGGGGACGGCTAATGAAAAACTGTTTTTT.

The genes are TRBV9 and TRBJ2-5; D gene ambiguous. Germline CDR1 and CDR2: SGDLS and YYNGEE. The CDR3 has 16 residues. V gave up 0 bases and J gave up 1 base, with 13 bases separating them. CDR3 sequence: CASSVAEGLLQETQYF. The CDR3 nucleotides read TGTGCCAGCAGCGTAGCGGAAGGGCTACTCCAAGAGACCCAGTACTTC.

This chain joins TRBV6-6 and TRBJ2-1, with 9 bases fitting TRBD2. The junction had 14 bases not matched to a gene; V was cut back by 6 bases and J by 5 bases. Germline-derived CDR1 and CDR2 are MNHNY and SVGAGI (reference sequence). The CDR3 is 17 amino acids. CDR3: CASSPPSGRRHNNEQFF. The CDR3 nucleotides are TGTGCCAGCAGCCCTCCGAGCGGGAGGAGGCACAACAATGAGCAGTTCTTC.

Comment on this clonotype: Its ends do not fully match the called genes, so a read error is possible. This rearrangement joins TRBV4-2 to TRBJ2-7; perhaps D is TRBD1 or TRBD2 (5 bases each). CDR1 is LGHNA, CDR2 YNFKEQ, per germline. This CDR3 is 14 amino acids long. CDR3 DNA: TGTGCCGGCAGCCTATCCGGGACCGTAAACGAGCAGTACTTC. Protein sequence: CAGSLSGTVNEQYF.

This sequence joins TRBV28 and TRBJ2-7; 8 bases fit TRBD1. This CDR3 is built from 15 residues. With 4 bases clipped from V and 7 bases from J, the junction kept 12 bases outside the gene matches. Germline CDR1 is MDHEN and CDR2 is SYDVKM. CDR3 bases: TGTGCCAGCAGTTCCGACCTTGGGACAGGTCGAGAGCAGTACTTC. Its protein is CASSSDLGTGREQYF. The whole variable domain, remainder taken from reference TRBV28 and TRBJ2-7, is DVKVTQSSRYLVKRTGEKVFLECVQDMDHENMFWYRQDPGLGLRLIYFSYDVKMKEKGDIPEGYSVSREKKERFSLILESASTNQTSMYLCASSSDLGTGREQYFGPGTRLTVT.

The CDR3 region is CASDRQGRDEQFF. Here the CDR3 DNA reads TGTGCCAGCGATAGACAGGGGAGGGATGAGCAGTTCTTC. The chain is built from TRBV2 and TRBJ2-1; possible D gene TRBD1, 8 bases. CDR1 is SNHLY, CDR2 FYNNEI, per germline. With 8 bases removed from V and 8 bases from J, the gap between germline ends came to 16 bases. This CDR3 comprises 13 residues.

The V and J genes are TRBV15 and TRBJ2-2; no clear D. This CDR3 region has 15 residues. Trimming removed 8 bases at V and 0 bases at J, with 13 bases between. Germline values: CDR1 LNHNV, CDR2 YYDKDF (reference sequence). CDR3 nucleotides: TGTGCCACCCGATCATACGACCCGAACACCGGGGAGCTGTTTTTT. Amino acids: CATRSYDPNTGELFF.

The V and J genes are TRBV7-2 and TRBJ1-6, with 8 bases that match TRBD1. Germline V lookup: CDR1 SGHTA, CDR2 FQGNSA. The V segment lost 5 bases and the J segment 9 bases; nucleotides outside the gene matches: 9. The CDR3 sequence is 15 residues long. The CDR3 spells CASSTLTGAASPLHF. In DNA form, the CDR3 reads TGTGCCAGCAGCACCCTGACAGGGGCGGCTTCACCCCTCCACTTT.

As concerns this clonotype: Relative to the germline gene, one junction end is altered; a read error may explain this. The rearrangement uses TRBV12-3 or TRBV12-4 and TRBJ2-7; D is unresolved. The CDR3 is made up of 15 amino acids. For the CDR3, the DNA is TGTGCCGGCAGTCCAAGTGGGTCAGGCGGCTACGAGCAGTACTTC. Protein: CAGSPSGSGGYEQYF.

The J gene is TRBJ1-6, the V gene TRBV9; 8 bases are shared with TRBD1. This CDR3 region has 15 residues. Germline-derived CDR1 and CDR2 are SGDLS and YYNGEE. Trimming took 0 bases from V and 4 from J; bases not matched to a gene: 0. Written as DNA, the CDR3 is TGTGCCAGCAGCGTAGGGACAGGGTATAATTCACCCCTCCACTTT. Its protein product is CASSVGTGYNSPLHF.

This chain connects TRBV27 to TRBJ1-1, with 7 bases that match TRBD1. With 7 bases clipped from V and 3 bases from J, the junction kept 14 bases outside the gene matches. The CDR3 length is 16 residues. Germline CDR1 and CDR2: MNHEY and SMNVEV (reference sequence). The CDR3 DNA follows: TGTGCCAGCAAAACGGGACAGATGGGCCGGTACACTGAAGCTTTCTTT. It codes for CASKTGQMGRYTEAFF.

This clonotype was detected a few times. Here the CDR3 reads CASSPPSNNEQFF. In nucleotides, the CDR3 is TGTGCCAGCAGCCCGCCCTCAAACAATGAGCAGTTCTTC. The chain uses TRBV11-2 and TRBJ2-1; the D is unclear. The CDR3 spans 13 residues. Germline values: CDR1 SGHAT, CDR2 FQNNGV. V was trimmed by 5 bases and J by 5 bases, leaving 10 bases between them.

This clonotype has only a few counts. The chain uses TRBV5-1 and TRBJ2-4, with TRBD1 identical over 10 bases. Trimming took 4 bases from V and 7 from J; bases not matched to a gene: 5. The germline CDR1 and CDR2 sequences are SGHRS and YFSETQ. This CDR3 region has 14 residues. Here the CDR3 reads CASSPRQGANIQYF. The CDR3 nucleotides are TGCGCCAGCAGCCCAAGACAGGGGGCTAACATTCAGTACTTC.

The gene calls are TRBV6-1 and TRBJ2-3, with TRBD2 as a possible D gene (5 bases). The germline V gene encodes CDR1 MNHNS and CDR2 SASEGT. V was pared by 6 bases and J by 0 bases, with 13 bases between. The CDR3 runs to 15 residues. The DNA of the CDR3 is TGTGCCAGCAGCGAAAGAGGGTTTAGCACAGATACGCAGTATTTT. Protein product: CASSERGFSTDTQYF.

This clonotype has a handful of counts. The chain carries TRBV20-1 and TRBJ2-1; 16 bases fit TRBD2. This CDR3 comprises 16 residues. J lost 10 bases, V lost 5 bases, and 11 bases had no gene match. The germline V gene has CDR1 DFQATT and CDR2 SNEGSKA (reference sequence). The CDR3: CSAAPGLAGGMGEQFF. DNA for the CDR3: TGCAGTGCTGCCCCGGGACTAGCGGGAGGGATGGGAGAGCAGTTCTTC.

V usage is TRBV10-3 and J usage is TRBJ2-5; 9 nucleotides align to TRBD1. J was trimmed by 4 bases and V by 2 bases; bases with no gene match: 5. Germline V gene sequence: CDR1 ENHRY, CDR2 SYGVKD. The CDR3 has 15 residues. CDR3 nucleotides: TGTGCCATCAGTGAGATGGGACAGGGTGGAGAGACCCAGTACTTC. This codes for CAISEMGQGGETQYF.

This clonotype is a singleton in its sample. The J gene is TRBJ2-7, the V gene TRBV20-1; D may be TRBD2 (6 bases). Germline CDR1 reads DFQATT; CDR2 reads SNEGSKA (reference sequence). This CDR3 region has 16 residues. V was cut by 4 bases and J by 0 bases, with 19 bases left in between. The CDR3 DNA is TGCAGTGCTACCAGACCGGGACTTCAACGCTCCTACGAGCAGTACTTC. Translation gives CSATRPGLQRSYEQYF.

With respect to this clonotype: A junction end diverges from the germline sequence, so it may reflect a read error. The V gene is TRBV29-1, the J gene TRBJ2-3; TRBD1 aligns across 7 bases. The CDR3 contains 14 residues. Germline V gives CDR1 SQVTM, CDR2 ANQGSEA. CDR3 sequence reads: CTVRGQTPRDTQYF. DNA of the CDR3: TGCACCGTTCGGGGACAGACCCCAAGGGATACGCAGTATTTT.

A few counts support this clonotype. This rearrangement joins TRBV20-1 to TRBJ2-4; TRBD2 agrees at 9 bases. Trimming took 5 bases from V and 15 from J; bases not matched to a gene: 8. Germline-derived CDR1 and CDR2 are DFQATT and SNEGSKA (reference sequence). The CDR3 runs to 11 residues. The CDR3 spells CSAGASGKTYF. The CDR3 nucleotides read TGCAGTGCTGGGGCTAGCGGGAAAACGTACTTC.

Only a few counts were recorded for this clonotype. The chain is built from TRBV7-2 and TRBJ2-3, with unresolved D. Trimming took 1 base from V and 4 from J, leaving 9 bases between them. Germline CDR1 SGHTA, CDR2 FQGNSA. The CDR3 is 14 residues long. CDR3 residues: CASSLGSHPDTQYF. CDR3 nucleotides: TGTGCCAGCAGCTTAGGGTCCCACCCAGATACGCAGTATTTT.

The CDR3 spells CASSHDRVSGNTIYF. The CDR3 nucleotides read TGTGCCAGCAGCCACGACAGGGTTTCCGGAAACACCATATATTTT. The genes are TRBV12-3 or TRBV12-4 and TRBJ1-3, with 7 bases lining up with TRBD1. This CDR3 spans 15 amino acids. The V segment lost 6 bases and the J segment 4 bases; nucleotides outside the gene matches: 9.